The clone carrying this TCR beta chain was observed at least ten times. Its antigen is unidentified. Authors of the study amplified TCR beta CDR3 regions from RNA transcripts. First-round RT-PCR of the TCR CDR3 relied on the HTBI primer set. TCRdb reprocessed the multiplex PCR reads via MiXCR and lists one record per CDR3 protein. The sample carries hundreds of thousands of distinct CDR3 sequences, less than 20% recorded once. This sample is part of a study of T cells in Graves' hyperthyroidism and ophthalmopathy. Study results and caveats: The authors' 13 V-J model separated ophthalmopathy from stable hyperthyroidism.

Individuals with ophthalmopathy presented a Clinical Activity Score of at least 3, a NOSPECS grade of at least 4 and a duration under 3 months. The TCR was taken from a woman between 18 and 29 years old with Graves' ophthalmopathy. Sequencing input: blood.

CDR3 DNA: TGTGCCAGCAGTTACACCGGGACGGCCCCCTACGAGCAGTACTTC. Amino acids: CASSYTGTAPYEQYF. The chain uses TRBV6-1 and TRBJ2-7, with D perhaps assigned TRBD1 or TRBD2 (5 bases each). The CDR3 contains 15 residues. Trimming cost V 5 bases and J 2 bases, with 16 bases left between them. The germline gives CDR1 MNHNS, CDR2 SASEGT.